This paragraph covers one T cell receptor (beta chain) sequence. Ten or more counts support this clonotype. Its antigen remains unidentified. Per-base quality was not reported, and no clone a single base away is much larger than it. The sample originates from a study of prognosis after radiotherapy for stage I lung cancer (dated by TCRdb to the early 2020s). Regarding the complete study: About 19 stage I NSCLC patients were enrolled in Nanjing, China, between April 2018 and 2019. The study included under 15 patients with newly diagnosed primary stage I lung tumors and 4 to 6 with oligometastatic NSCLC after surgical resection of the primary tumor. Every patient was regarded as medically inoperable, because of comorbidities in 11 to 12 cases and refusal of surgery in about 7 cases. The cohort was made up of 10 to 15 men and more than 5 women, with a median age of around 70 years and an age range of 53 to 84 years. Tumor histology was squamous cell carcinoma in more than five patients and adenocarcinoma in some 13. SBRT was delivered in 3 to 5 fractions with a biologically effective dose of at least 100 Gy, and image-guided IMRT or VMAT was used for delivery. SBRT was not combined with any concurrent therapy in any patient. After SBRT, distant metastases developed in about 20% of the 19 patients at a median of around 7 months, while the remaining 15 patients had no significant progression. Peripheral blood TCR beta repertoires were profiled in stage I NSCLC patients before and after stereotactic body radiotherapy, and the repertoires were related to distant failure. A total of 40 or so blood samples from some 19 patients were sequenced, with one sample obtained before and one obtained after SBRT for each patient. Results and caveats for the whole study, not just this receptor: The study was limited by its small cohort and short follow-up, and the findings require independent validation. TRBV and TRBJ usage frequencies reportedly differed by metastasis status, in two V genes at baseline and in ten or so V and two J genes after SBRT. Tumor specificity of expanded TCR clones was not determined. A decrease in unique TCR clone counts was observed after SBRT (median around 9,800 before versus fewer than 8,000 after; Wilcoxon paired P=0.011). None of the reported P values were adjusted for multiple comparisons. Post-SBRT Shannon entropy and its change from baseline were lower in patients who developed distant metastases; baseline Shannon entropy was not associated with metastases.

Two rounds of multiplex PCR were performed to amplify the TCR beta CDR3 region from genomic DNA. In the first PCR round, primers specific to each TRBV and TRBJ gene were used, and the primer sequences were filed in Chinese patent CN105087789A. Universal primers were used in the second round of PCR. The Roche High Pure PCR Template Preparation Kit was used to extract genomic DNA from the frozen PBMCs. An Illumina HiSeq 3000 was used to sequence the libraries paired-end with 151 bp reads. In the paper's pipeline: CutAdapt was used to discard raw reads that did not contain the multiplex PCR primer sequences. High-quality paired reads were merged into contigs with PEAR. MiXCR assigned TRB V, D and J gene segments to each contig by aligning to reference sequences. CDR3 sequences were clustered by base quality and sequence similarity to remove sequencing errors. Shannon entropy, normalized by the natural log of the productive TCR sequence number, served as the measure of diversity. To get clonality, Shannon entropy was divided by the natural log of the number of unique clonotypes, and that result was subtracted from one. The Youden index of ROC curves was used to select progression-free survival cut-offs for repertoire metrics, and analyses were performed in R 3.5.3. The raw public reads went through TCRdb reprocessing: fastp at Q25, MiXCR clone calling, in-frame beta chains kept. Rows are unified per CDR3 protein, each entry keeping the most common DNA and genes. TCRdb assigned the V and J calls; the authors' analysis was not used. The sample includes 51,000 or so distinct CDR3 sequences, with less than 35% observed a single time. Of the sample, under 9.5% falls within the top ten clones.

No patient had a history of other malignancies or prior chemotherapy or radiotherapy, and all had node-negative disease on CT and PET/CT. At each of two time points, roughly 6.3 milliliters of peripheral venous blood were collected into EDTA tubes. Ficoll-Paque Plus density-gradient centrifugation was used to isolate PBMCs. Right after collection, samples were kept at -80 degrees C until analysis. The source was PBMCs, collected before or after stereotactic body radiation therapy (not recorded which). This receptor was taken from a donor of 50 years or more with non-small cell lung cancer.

The CDR3 is CATSDPAGDATDTQYF. In nucleotides, the sequence is TGTGCCACCAGTGACCCTGCGGGGGACGCCACAGATACGCAGTATTTT. The chain joins TRBV24-1 to TRBJ2-3; TRBD2 fits 7 bases in the junction. Reading from cysteine to phenylalanine, the CDR3 counts 16 amino acids. Here the CDR3 DNA is all that survives: 48 bases in frame from base 1. CDR1 and CDR2 are drawn from the germline V gene: KGHDR, SFDVKD. The junction shows trimming of 4 bases on V and 2 bases on J, and the gene matches do not reach 8 bases of it.